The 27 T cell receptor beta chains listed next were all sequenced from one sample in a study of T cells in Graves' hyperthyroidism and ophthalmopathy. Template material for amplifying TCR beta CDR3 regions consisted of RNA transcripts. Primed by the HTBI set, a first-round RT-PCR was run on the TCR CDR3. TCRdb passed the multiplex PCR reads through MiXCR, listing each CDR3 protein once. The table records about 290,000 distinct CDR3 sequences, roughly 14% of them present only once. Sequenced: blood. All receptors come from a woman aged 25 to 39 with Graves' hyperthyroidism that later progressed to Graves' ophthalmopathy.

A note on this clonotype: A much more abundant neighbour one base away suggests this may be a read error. This chain's CDR3 is CAGSPIGVTQYF. DNA of the CDR3: TGTGCCGGCAGCCCGATCGGAGTAACGCAGTATTTT. V gene TRBV28 combines with J gene TRBJ2-3; D gene ambiguous. The germline V gene encodes CDR1 MDHEN and CDR2 SYDVKM. The CDR3 is 12 amino acids.

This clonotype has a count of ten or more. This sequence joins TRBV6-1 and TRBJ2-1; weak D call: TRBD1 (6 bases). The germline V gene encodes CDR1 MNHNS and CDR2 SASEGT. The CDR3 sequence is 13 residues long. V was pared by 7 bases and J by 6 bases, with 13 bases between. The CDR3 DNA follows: TGTGCCAGCAAATGGACAGAAACCAATGAGCAGTTCTTC. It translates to CASKWTETNEQFF.

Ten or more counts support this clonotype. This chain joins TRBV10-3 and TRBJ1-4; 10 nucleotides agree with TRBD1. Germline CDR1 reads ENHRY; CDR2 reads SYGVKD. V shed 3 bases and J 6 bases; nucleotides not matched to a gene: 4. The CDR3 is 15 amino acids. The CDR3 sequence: CAISDRDRGDEKLFF. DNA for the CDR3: TGTGCCATCAGTGACCGGGACAGGGGAGATGAAAAACTGTTTTTT.

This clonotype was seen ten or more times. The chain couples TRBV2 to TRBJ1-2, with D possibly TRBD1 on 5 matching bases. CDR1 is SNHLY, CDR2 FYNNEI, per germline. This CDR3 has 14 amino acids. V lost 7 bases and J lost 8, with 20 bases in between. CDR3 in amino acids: CASTERNRFGGYTF. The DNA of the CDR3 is TGTGCCAGCACCGAACGGAACAGGTTCGGAGGCTACACCTTC.

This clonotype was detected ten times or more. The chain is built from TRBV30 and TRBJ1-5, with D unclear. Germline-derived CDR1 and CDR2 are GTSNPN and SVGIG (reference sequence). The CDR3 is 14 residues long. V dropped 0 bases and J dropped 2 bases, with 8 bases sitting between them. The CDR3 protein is CAWSVWQGNQPQHF. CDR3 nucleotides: TGTGCCTGGAGTGTCTGGCAGGGCAATCAGCCCCAGCATTTT.

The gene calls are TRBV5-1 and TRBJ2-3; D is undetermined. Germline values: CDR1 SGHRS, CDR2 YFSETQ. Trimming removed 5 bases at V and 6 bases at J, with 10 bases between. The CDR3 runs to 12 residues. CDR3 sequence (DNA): TGCGCCAGCAGTTCTAGTCTGGATACGCAGTATTTT. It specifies CASSSSLDTQYF.

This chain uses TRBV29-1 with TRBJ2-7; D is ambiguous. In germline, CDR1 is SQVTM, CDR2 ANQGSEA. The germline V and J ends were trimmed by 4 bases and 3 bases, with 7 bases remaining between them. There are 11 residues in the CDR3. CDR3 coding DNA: TGCAGCGTTGGGACGGACTACGAGCAGTACTTC. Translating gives CSVGTDYEQYF.

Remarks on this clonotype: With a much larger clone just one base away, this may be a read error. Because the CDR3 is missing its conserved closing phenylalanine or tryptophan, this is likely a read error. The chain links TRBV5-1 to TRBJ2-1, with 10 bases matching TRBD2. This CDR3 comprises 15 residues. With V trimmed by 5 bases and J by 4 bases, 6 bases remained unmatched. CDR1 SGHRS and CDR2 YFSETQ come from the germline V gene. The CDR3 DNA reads TGCGCCAGCAGTTTCCAGGGACTAGCGTACAATGAGCAGTTCTCC. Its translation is CASSFQGLAYNEQFS.

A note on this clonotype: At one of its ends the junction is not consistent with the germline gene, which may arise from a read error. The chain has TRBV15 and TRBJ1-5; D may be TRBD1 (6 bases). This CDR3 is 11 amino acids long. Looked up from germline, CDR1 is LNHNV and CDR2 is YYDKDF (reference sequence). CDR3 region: CATSRNRVRYF. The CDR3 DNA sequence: TGTGCCACCAGCCGTAACAGGGTTAGGTATTTT.

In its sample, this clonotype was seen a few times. The CDR3 loop reads CASSSGVVSPLHF. The CDR3 region has the DNA TGTGCCAGCAGTTCAGGGGTAGTCTCACCCCTCCACTTT. The rearrangement uses TRBV6-5 and TRBJ1-6; a possible D gene is TRBD1 (6 bases). The V and J ends lost 4 bases and 10 bases respectively, with 11 bases between them. The CDR3 has 13 amino acids. The V gene's germline CDR1 is MNHEY and CDR2 SVGAGI.

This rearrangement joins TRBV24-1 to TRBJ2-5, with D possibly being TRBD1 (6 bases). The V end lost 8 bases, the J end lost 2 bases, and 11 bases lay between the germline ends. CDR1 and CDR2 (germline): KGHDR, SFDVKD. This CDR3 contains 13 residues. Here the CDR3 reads CATTDRYQETQYF. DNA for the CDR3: TGTGCCACCACCGACAGGTATCAAGAGACCCAGTACTTC.

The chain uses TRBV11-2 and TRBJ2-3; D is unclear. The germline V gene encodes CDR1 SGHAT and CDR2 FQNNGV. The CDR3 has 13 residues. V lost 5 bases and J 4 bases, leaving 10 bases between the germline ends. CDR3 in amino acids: CASSPLAPDTQYF. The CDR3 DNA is TGTGCCAGCAGCCCGTTAGCCCCAGATACGCAGTATTTT.

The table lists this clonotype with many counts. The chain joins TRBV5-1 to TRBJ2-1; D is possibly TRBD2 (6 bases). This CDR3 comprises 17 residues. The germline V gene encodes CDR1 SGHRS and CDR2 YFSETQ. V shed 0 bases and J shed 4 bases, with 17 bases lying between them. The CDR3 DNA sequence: TGCGCCAGCAGCTTGGAATTATCGGGAGCGGTTTACAATGAGCAGTTCTTC. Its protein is CASSLELSGAVYNEQFF.

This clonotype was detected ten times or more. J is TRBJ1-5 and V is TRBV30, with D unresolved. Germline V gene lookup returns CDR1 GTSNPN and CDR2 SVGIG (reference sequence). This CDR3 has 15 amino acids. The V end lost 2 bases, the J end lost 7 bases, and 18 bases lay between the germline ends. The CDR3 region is CAWSSFSGNGQPQHF. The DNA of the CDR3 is TGTGCCTGGAGTTCCTTCTCAGGTAACGGCCAGCCCCAGCATTTT.

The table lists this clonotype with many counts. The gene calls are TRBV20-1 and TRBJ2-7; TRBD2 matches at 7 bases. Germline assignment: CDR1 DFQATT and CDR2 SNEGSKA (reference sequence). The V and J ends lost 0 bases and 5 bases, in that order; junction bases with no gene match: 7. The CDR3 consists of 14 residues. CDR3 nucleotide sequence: TGCAGTGCTAGAGATCCACGGGCGGGAGACGAGCAGTACTTC. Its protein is CSARDPRAGDEQYF.

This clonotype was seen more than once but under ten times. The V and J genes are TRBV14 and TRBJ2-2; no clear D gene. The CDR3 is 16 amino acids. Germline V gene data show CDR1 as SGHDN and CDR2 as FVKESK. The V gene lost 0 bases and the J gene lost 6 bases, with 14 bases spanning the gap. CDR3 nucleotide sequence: TGTGCCAGCAGCCAAGATCACGGAAACTTCCCCGGGGAGCTGTTTTTT. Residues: CASSQDHGNFPGELFF.

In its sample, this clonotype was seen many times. The chain's CDR3 is CASSPINSPLHF. For the CDR3, the DNA is TGCGCCAGCAGCCCGATTAATTCACCCCTCCACTTT. The chain couples TRBV4-1 to TRBJ1-6; D is undetermined. CDR3 length: 12 residues. V was cut by 4 bases and J by 6 bases, with 4 bases left in between. The germline CDR1 and CDR2 sequences are MGHRA and YSYEKL.

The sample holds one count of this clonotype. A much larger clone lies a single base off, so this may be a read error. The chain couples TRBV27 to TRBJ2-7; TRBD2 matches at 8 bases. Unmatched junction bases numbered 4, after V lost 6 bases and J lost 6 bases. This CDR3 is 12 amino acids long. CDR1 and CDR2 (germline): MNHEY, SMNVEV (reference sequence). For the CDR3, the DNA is TGTGCCAGCAGCGGGAGGGCCGGCGAGCAGTACTTC. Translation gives CASSGRAGEQYF.

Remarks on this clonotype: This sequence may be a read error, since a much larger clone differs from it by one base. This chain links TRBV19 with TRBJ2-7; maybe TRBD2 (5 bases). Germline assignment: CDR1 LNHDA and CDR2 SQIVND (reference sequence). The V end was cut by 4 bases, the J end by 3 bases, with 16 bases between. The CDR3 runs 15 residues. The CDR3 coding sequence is TGTGCCAGTAGTACGGCTTCGGGGTCCCACTACGAGCAGTACTTC. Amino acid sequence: CASSTASGSHYEQYF.

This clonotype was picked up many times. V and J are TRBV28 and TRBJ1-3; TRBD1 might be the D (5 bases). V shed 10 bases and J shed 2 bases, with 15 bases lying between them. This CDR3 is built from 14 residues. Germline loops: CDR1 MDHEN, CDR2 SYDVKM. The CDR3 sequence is CATNRNSAGNTIYF. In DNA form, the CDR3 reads TGTGCCACAAACAGGAACAGCGCTGGAAACACCATATATTTT.

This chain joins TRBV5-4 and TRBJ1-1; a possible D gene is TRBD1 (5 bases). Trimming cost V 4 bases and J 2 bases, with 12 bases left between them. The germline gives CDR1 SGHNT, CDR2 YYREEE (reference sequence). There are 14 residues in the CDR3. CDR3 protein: CASSGAGANTEAFF. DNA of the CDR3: TGTGCCAGCAGCGGGGCGGGAGCAAACACTGAAGCTTTCTTT.

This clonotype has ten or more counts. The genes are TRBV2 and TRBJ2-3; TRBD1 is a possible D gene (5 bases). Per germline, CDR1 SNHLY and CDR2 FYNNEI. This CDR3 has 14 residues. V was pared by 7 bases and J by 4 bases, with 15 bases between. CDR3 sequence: CASTIRWGADTQYF. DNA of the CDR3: TGTGCCAGCACCATTCGCTGGGGCGCAGATACGCAGTATTTT.

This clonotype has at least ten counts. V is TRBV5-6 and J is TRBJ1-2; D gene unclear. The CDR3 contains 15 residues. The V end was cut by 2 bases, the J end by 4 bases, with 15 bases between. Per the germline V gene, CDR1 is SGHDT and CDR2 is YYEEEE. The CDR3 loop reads CASSFGRGPIYGYTF. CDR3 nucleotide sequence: TGTGCCAGCAGCTTCGGTCGGGGTCCAATCTATGGCTACACCTTC.

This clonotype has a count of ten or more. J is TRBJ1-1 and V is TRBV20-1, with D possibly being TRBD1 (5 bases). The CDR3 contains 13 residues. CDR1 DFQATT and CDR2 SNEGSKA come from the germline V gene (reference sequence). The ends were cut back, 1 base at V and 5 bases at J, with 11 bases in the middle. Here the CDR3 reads CSARGRGSTEAFF. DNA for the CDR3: TGCAGTGCTAGAGGAAGGGGTAGTACTGAAGCTTTCTTT.

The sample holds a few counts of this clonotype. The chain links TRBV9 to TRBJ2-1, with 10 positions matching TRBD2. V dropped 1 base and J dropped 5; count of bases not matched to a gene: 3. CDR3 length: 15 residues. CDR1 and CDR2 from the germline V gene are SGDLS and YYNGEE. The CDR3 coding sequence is TGTGCCAGCAGCGTACTAGCGGGAGCCCACAATGAGCAGTTCTTC. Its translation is CASSVLAGAHNEQFF.

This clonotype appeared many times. The chain's CDR3 is CASSFGGPYEQYF. Written as DNA, the CDR3 is TGTGCCAGCAGCTTCGGAGGCCCCTACGAGCAGTACTTC. J is TRBJ2-7 and V is TRBV7-2; possible D gene TRBD2, 5 bases. CDR3 length: 13 residues. Germline lookup yields CDR1 SGHTA and CDR2 FQGNSA. Trimming removed 3 bases from V and 2 bases from J, with 8 bases in between.

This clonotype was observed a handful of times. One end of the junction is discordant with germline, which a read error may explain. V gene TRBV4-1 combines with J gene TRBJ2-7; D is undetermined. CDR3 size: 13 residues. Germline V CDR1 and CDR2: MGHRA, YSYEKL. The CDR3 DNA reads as TGCGCCAGCAGCCAAGAACCCTCCTACGGGCAGTACTTC. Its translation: CASSQEPSYGQYF.